Presented here are 8 T cell receptor beta chains from one specimen sequenced in a study of cytomegalovirus exposure and HLA in healthy donors. In the PCR, 60 Vbeta and 13 Jbeta primers were used. TCRdb keeps only in-frame clones here, not all; method: immunoSEQ multiplex PCR. In all, the sample yields tens of thousands of clones. What was sequenced was PBMCs. All receptors derive from a man aged 18 to 35 in good health and CMV-seropositive.

The chain employs TRBV5-1 and TRBJ2-7; 7 positions match TRBD2. Germline V CDR1 and CDR2: SGHRS, YFSETQ. V shed 3 bases and J 0 bases; nucleotides not matched to a gene: 9. There are 16 residues in the CDR3. CDR3 DNA sequence: TGCGCCAGCAGCTCGGAGCCCGGGACTAACTCCTACGAGCAGTACTTC. It codes for CASSSEPGTNSYEQYF. The full variable domain, its missing parts supplied by reference TRBV5-1 and TRBJ2-7, is KAGVTQTPRYLIKTRGQQVTLSCSPISGHRSVSWYQQTPGQGLQFLFEYFSETQRNKGNFPGRFSGRQFSNSRSEMNVSTLELGDSALYLCASSSEPGTNSYEQYFGPGTRLTVT.

This chain connects TRBV6-5 to TRBJ1-1, with a weak D call TRBD1 (5 bases). The germline V gene has CDR1 MNHEY and CDR2 SVGAGI. The V end lost 3 bases, the J end lost 5 bases, and 16 bases lay between the germline ends. The CDR3 covers 15 residues. In nucleotides, the CDR3 is TGTGCCAGCAGTTATTCGGGGGGAGGAGCGACTGAAGCTTTCTTT. It specifies CASSYSGGGATEAFF.

J is TRBJ1-1 and V is TRBV2; the D gene is possibly TRBD1 (6 bases). The CDR3 totals 14 residues. Germline V lookup: CDR1 SNHLY, CDR2 FYNNEI. Trimming stripped 6 bases from V and 3 bases from J, with 14 bases between. CDR3 DNA sequence: TGTGCCAGCAGAGACAGGACAGTGGACACTGAAGCTTTCTTT. The encoded protein is CASRDRTVDTEAFF.

The chain couples TRBV11-3 to TRBJ2-7; tentatively, D is TRBD1 (5 bases). CDR1 is SGHNT and CDR2 is YENEEA in the germline V gene. V shed 5 bases and J shed 5 bases, with 13 bases lying between them. The CDR3 totals 13 residues. CDR3 loop: CASSVTVFDEQYF. The DNA of the CDR3 is TGTGCCAGCAGCGTGACAGTGTTTGACGAGCAGTACTTC.

The gene calls are TRBV30 and TRBJ1-6, with D uncertain. V lost 1 base to trimming and J lost 4 bases, with 5 bases between them. From germline, CDR1 is GTSNPN and CDR2 SVGIG (reference sequence). The CDR3 is made up of 13 amino acids. This CDR3 is CAWSATYNSPLHF. Here the CDR3 DNA reads TGTGCCTGGAGTGCAACTTATAATTCACCCCTCCACTTT. Supplemented by reference TRBV30 and TRBJ1-6, the full variable domain reads SQTIHQWPATLVQPVGSPLSLECTVEGTSNPNLYWYRQAAGRGLQLLFYSVGIGQISSEVPQNLSASRPQDRQFILSSKKLLLSDSGFYLCAWSATYNSPLHFGNGTRLTVT.

The J gene is TRBJ2-7, the V gene TRBV7-9; possibly TRBD2 for D (6 bases). Germline assignment: CDR1 SEHNR and CDR2 FQNEAQ (reference sequence). This CDR3 is built from 14 residues. Trimming shortened V by 1 base and J by 4 bases, and 11 bases separated the two germline ends. CDR3 sequence reads: CASSLGGTPYEQYF. In nucleotides, the CDR3 is TGTGCCAGCAGCTTAGGCGGGACTCCTTACGAGCAGTACTTC.

V usage is TRBV19 and J usage is TRBJ2-5; D unclear. From germline, CDR1 is LNHDA and CDR2 SQIVND (reference sequence). V lost 4 bases and J lost 4, with 16 bases in between. The CDR3 has 15 residues. The CDR3 loop reads CASSKGGAVSETQYF. DNA for the CDR3: TGTGCCAGTAGTAAAGGCGGTGCGGTATCAGAGACCCAGTACTTC.

The CDR3 loop is CASSLGQSEAFF. The CDR3 bases are TGCGCCAGCAGCTTGGGACAGAGTGAAGCTTTCTTT. The genes are TRBV5-1 and TRBJ1-1, with D possibly matching TRBD1 (5 bases). The V end was cut by 0 bases, the J end by 7 bases, with 7 bases between. The CDR3 length is 12 residues. From germline, CDR1 is SGHRS and CDR2 YFSETQ.